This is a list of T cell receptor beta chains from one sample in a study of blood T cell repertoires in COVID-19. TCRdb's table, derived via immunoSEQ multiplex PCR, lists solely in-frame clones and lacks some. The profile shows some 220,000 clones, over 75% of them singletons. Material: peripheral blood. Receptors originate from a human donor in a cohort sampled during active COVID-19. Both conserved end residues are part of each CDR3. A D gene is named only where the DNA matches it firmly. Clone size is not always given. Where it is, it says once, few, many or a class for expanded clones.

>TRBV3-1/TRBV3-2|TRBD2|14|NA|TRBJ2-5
TGTGCCAGCAGACGGGACTACGGCCAAGAGACCCAGTACTTC
CASRRDYGQETQYF
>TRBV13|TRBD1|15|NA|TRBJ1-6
TGTGCCAGCAGCTTGAGGACAGGGGTAGATCCACCCCTCCACTTT
CASSLRTGVDPPLHF
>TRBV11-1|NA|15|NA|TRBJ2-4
TGTGCCAGCAGCTACGTCGGCGGCAGTAAAAACATTCAGTACTTC
CASSYVGGSKNIQYF
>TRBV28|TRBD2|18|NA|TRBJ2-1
TGTGCCAGCAGTTTACCCTTTCTAGCGGGAGAAACCTACAATGAGCAGTTCTTC
CASSLPFLAGETYNEQFF
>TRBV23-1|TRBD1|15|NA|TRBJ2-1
TGCGCCAGCAGTCAGCAGGGACAGGGTTACAATGAGCAGTTCTTC
CASSQQGQGYNEQFF
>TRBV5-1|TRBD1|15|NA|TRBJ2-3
TGCGCCAGCCGAGAAGGGGACAGGGTCGGGGATACGCAGTATTTT
CASREGDRVGDTQYF
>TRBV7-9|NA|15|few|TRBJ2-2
TGTGCCAGCAGCTTCGGGACTTCGAACACCGGGGAGCTGTTTTTT
CASSFGTSNTGELFF
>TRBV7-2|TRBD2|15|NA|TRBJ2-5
TGTGCCAGCAGCTTAGGACCGGGGGGGCGAGAGACCCAGTACTTC
CASSLGPGGRETQYF
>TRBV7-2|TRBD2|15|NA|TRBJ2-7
TGTGCCAGCAGCTTAGATGGAGGACTAGCCTACGAGCAGTACTTC
CASSLDGGLAYEQYF
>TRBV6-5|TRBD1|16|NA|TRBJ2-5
TGTGCCAGCAGTTACTTCAGGGGGCGCTTCAGGGAGACCCAGTACTTC
CASSYFRGRFRETQYF
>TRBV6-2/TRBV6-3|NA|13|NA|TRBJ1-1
TGTGCCAGCACCCCTGGGCAGCCCTCTGAAGCTTTCTTT
CASTPGQPSEAFF
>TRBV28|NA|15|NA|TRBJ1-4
TGTGCCAGCAGTCCCGCAGGGGTAACTAATGAAAAACTGTTTTTT
CASSPAGVTNEKLFF
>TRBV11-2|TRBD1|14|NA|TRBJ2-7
TGTGCCAGCAGCTTGGTGAGGGGGCGGAACGAGCAGTACTTC
CASSLVRGRNEQYF
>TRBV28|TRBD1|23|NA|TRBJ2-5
TGTGCCAGCAGTTCACCTGACAGGGGGCGATCTAGTAGTGTGGCTAACATTAAAGAGACCCAGTACTTC
CASSSPDRGRSSSVANIKETQYF
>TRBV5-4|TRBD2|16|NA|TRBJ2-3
TGTGCCAGCAGCTTGGATAGCGGGGGTAGCACAGATACGCAGTATTTT
CASSLDSGGSTDTQYF
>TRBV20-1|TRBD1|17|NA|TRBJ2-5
TGCAGTGCTAGTGTCCCCGGCACAGGGGGTTTAGGAGAGACCCAGTACTTC
CSASVPGTGGLGETQYF
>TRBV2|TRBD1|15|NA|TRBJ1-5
TGTGCCAGCAGTGGCGACAGGGGGGGCAATCAGCCCCAGCATTTT
CASSGDRGGNQPQHF
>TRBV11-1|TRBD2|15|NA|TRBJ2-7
TGTGCCAGCGAGGGAGCGGGAGCAGCCCCCTACGAGCAGTACTTC
CASEGAGAAPYEQYF
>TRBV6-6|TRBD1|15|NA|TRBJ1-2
TGTGCCAGCAGTTACCCCGGGACAGTCTCCCATGGCTACACCTTC
CASSYPGTVSHGYTF
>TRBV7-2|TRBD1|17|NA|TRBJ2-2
TGTGCCAGCAGTTTGAATTCGGGACAGGCGAACACCGGGGAGCTGTTTTTT
CASSLNSGQANTGELFF
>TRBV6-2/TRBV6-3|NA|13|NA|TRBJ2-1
TGTGCCAGCAGTAACACCCGCTACAATGAGCAGTTCTTC
CASSNTRYNEQFF
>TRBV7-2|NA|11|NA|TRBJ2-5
TGTGCCAGCAGGACCGGGGAGACCCAGTACTTC
CASRTGETQYF
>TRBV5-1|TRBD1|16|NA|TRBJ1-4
TGCGCCAGCAGCTTGGGCAACAGGGGGCTTTATGAAAAACTGTTTTTT
CASSLGNRGLYEKLFF
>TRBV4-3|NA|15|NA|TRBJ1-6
TGCGCCAGCAGCCAAGATTTACAGCCCTCTACACCCCTCCACTTT
CASSQDLQPSTPLHF
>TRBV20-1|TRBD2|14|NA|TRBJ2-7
TGCAGTGCTAGTCCGGCCGGGAGGACCTACGAGCAGTACTTC
CSASPAGRTYEQYF
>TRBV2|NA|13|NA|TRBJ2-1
TGTGCCAGCAAGGGGAGGCTCTACAATGAGCAGTTCTTC
CASKGRLYNEQFF
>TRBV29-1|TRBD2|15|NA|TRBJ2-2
TGCAGCGTTGTGGGGACTAGCGGGACCTCCGGGGAGCTGTTTTTT
CSVVGTSGTSGELFF
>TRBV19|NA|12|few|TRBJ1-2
TGTGCCAGTAGTATACAGGGCTATGGCTACACCTTC
CASSIQGYGYTF
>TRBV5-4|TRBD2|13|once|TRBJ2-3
TGTGCCACCGGGGGGGTTAGAGGGGATACGCAGTATTTT
CATGGVRGDTQYF
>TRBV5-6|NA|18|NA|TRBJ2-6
TGTGCCAGCAGCCCGCTACAGGGTACCGGCTCTGGGGCCAACGTCCTGACTTTC
CASSPLQGTGSGANVLTF
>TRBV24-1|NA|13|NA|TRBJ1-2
TGTGCCACCAGTGACCGGTCCCGAGGTGGCTACACCTTC
CATSDRSRGGYTF
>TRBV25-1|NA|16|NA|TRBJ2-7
TGTGCCAGCAGTGAATCGATAGGAGACAGTTCCTACGAGCAGTACTTC
CASSESIGDSSYEQYF
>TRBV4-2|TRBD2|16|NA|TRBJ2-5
TGTGCCAGCAGCCAATCACTAGCGGGAGGAACGGAGACCCAGTACTTC
CASSQSLAGGTETQYF
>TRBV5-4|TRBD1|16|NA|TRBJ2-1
TGTGCCAGCAGCTCCGAGGGACAGGGGGCCTTGAATGAGCAGTTCTTC
CASSSEGQGALNEQFF
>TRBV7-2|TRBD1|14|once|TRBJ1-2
TGTGCCAGCAGCTTAGGGACAGGGGACTATGGCTACACCTTC
CASSLGTGDYGYTF
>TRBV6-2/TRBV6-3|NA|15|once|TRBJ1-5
TGTGCCAGCAGTTACGCAAGCGGGGGCAGACAGCCCCAGCATTTT
CASSYASGGRQPQHF
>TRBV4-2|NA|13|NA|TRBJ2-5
TGTGCCAGCGGTTCTCAGTCCGTGGAGACCCAGTACTTC
CASGSQSVETQYF
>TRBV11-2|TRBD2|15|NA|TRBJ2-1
TGTGCCAGCAGCCTGGTCGCTAGCGGGAGCAATGAGCAGTTCTTC
CASSLVASGSNEQFF
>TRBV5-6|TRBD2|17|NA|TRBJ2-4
TGTGCCAGCAGCTTGGTTAGGGAGCGGGATAAGAGTAACATTCAGTACTTC
CASSLVRERDKSNIQYF
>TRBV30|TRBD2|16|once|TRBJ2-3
TGTGCCTGGAGTGTCGGTAGCGGGGGGTTGACAGATACGCAGTATTTT
CAWSVGSGGLTDTQYF
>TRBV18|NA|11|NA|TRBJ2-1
TGTGCCAGCTCACGGGGAGGTGAGCAGTTCTTC
CASSRGGEQFF
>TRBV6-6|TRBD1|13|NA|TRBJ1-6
TGTGCCAGCAGCGACAGGGATAATTCACCCCTCCACTTT
CASSDRDNSPLHF
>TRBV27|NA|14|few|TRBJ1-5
TGTGCCAGCAGTCAGGGAGGGGGCAATCAGCCCCAGCATTTT
CASSQGGGNQPQHF
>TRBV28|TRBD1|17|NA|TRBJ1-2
TGTGCCAGCAGTTCGAACCGACAGGGGACCTGGGAGTATGGCTACACCTTC
CASSSNRQGTWEYGYTF
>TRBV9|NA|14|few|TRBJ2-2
TGTGCCAGCAGCCCGGACATAATTACCGGGGAGCTGTTTTTT
CASSPDIITGELFF